These 12 T cell receptor beta chains were all obtained from the same sample, sequenced in a study of cytomegalovirus exposure and HLA in healthy donors. Primers for the PCR totalled 60 Vbeta and 13 Jbeta. Sequencing was performed with immunoSEQ multiplex PCR; in TCRdb, only in-frame clones are kept and a portion is missing. This table has under 130,000 clones, 74% appearing once. Sequenced material: PBMCs. Receptors were obtained from a man aged 45 to 65 in good health and CMV-seropositive.

This chain links TRBV2 with TRBJ1-5; tentatively, D is TRBD1 (6 bases). The V gene lost 5 bases and the J gene lost 7 bases, with 12 bases spanning the gap. The CDR3 consists of 13 residues. Germline V gene lookup returns CDR1 SNHLY and CDR2 FYNNEI. The CDR3 nucleotides read TGTGCCAGCAGTCTTAGGGGGTACCAGCCCCAGCATTTT. As protein: CASSLRGYQPQHF.

This clone was seen only a few times. The chain employs TRBV6-1 and TRBJ1-5; perhaps TRBD1 as D (5 bases). The CDR3 runs to 15 residues. Trimming removed 5 bases at V and 3 bases at J, with 14 bases between. Germline V lookup: CDR1 MNHNS, CDR2 SASEGT. CDR3 region: CASSIFQGNNQPQHF. CDR3 nucleotide sequence: TGTGCCAGCAGTATCTTCCAGGGAAACAATCAGCCCCAGCATTTT.

This clone was detected only a few times. J is TRBJ2-3 and V is TRBV2; 8 bases are shared with TRBD1. The CDR3 contains 13 residues. CDR1 is SNHLY and CDR2 is FYNNEI in the germline V gene. The J segment lost 3 bases and the V segment lost 7 bases, leaving 3 bases of the junction unmatched. This CDR3 reads CASTWTGTDTQYF. The CDR3, as DNA: TGTGCCAGCACATGGACAGGGACAGATACGCAGTATTTT.

The chain carries TRBV5-5 and TRBJ2-7; the D gene is possibly TRBD2 (5 bases). This CDR3 contains 15 residues. V was shortened by 0 bases and J by 2 bases, with 12 bases between the two germline ends. Germline V gene data show CDR1 as SGHKS and CDR2 as YYEKEE (reference sequence). CDR3 sequence (DNA): TGTGCCAGCAGCTTGGGACTACCAGAAGCCTACGAGCAGTACTTC. It encodes CASSLGLPEAYEQYF.

This clone has only a few counts. At one boundary the junction diverges from the germline segment, which might be a read error. V usage is TRBV7-9 and J usage is TRBJ2-7; 8 bases are shared with TRBD2. This CDR3 is built from 15 residues. Germline V CDR1 and CDR2: SEHNR, FQNEAQ (reference sequence). The CDR3 reads CSSSSPGLVVDEQYF. CDR3 sequence (DNA): TGTTCCAGCAGCTCCCCGGGACTAGTCGTCGACGAGCAGTACTTC.

The chain is built from TRBV4-1 and TRBJ2-7; D is undetermined. The CDR3 contains 15 residues. V gave up 3 bases and J gave up 3 bases, with 15 bases separating them. CDR1 is MGHRA, CDR2 YSYEKL, per germline. The DNA for the CDR3 is TGCGCCAGCAGCCAGTTTCCCACGAGGAACTACGAGCAGTACTTC. It translates to CASSQFPTRNYEQYF.

J is TRBJ2-5 and V is TRBV7-2; D gene uncertain. The ends were cut back, 3 bases at V and 0 bases at J, with 5 bases in the middle. This CDR3 comprises 13 residues. Germline lookup yields CDR1 SGHTA and CDR2 FQGNSA. This CDR3 is CASSFHHQETQYF. The CDR3 nucleotides are TGTGCCAGCAGCTTCCATCACCAAGAGACCCAGTACTTC.

CDR3 amino acids: CASSITGGIQYF. The CDR3 DNA follows: TGTGCCAGTAGTATAACGGGGGGCATTCAGTACTTC. This rearrangement joins TRBV19 to TRBJ2-4, with 7 bases matching TRBD2. Germline CDR1 LNHDA, CDR2 SQIVND (reference sequence). V gave up 2 bases and J gave up 9 bases; unmatched junction bases: 1. The CDR3 runs 12 residues.

This clone was seen just once. V gene TRBV7-8 combines with J gene TRBJ1-1; D uncertain. Per germline, CDR1 SGHVS and CDR2 FQNEAQ. V was clipped by 8 bases and J by 4 bases, with 14 bases between them. This CDR3 is 13 amino acids long. In DNA form, the CDR3 reads TGTGCCAGCGCCCCGAGGGAGACCACTGAAGCTTTCTTT. Its translation: CASAPRETTEAFF.

The J gene is TRBJ1-5, the V gene TRBV30; D unclear. This CDR3 has 15 amino acids. Looked up from germline, CDR1 is GTSNPN and CDR2 is SVGIG (reference sequence). Trimming left V 1 base short and J 0 bases short, with 10 bases between. CDR3 protein: CAWSARDNSNQPQHF. DNA for the CDR3: TGTGCCTGGAGTGCCCGCGACAATAGCAATCAGCCCCAGCATTTT.

This clone was counted only a few times. The CDR3 loop reads CASSVGRQGGLYGYTF. The CDR3 nucleotides read TGTGCCAGCAGCGTAGGTCGACAGGGGGGATTATATGGCTACACCTTC. The V call is TRBV9, the J call TRBJ1-2, with 9 positions matching TRBD1. V shed 0 bases and J 5 bases; nucleotides not matched to a gene: 8. The V gene's germline CDR1 is SGDLS and CDR2 YYNGEE. The CDR3 has 16 residues.

The V gene is TRBV9, the J gene TRBJ2-7, with TRBD2 identical over 9 bases. CDR1 and CDR2 (germline): SGDLS, YYNGEE. V lost 0 bases, J lost 2 bases, and 3 bases stayed unmatched. CDR3 length: 15 amino acids. CDR3 nucleotides: TGTGCCAGCAGCGTAGGAAGCGGGGGGACCTACGAGCAGTACTTC. Translation gives CASSVGSGGTYEQYF.